Listed below are T cell receptor beta chains from one sample, sequenced in a study of T cell responses to AZD1222 COVID-19 vaccine. The protocol was immunoSEQ multiplex PCR, while the TCRdb copy is restricted to in-frame clones and leaves out a portion. The profile shows around 180,000 clones, about nine tenths of them singletons. The material sequenced was peripheral blood, taken on day 0 of AZD1222 vaccination. These receptors all stem from an adult in good health. Both conserved end residues are part of each CDR3. A D gene is named only where the DNA matches it firmly. Clone sizes are given selectively: once, few, many, or a class where the clone is expanded.

j_gene | abundance | v_gene | d_gene | CDR3aa | CDR3nt
TRBJ1-2 | once | TRBV5-6 | TRBD1 | CASNPPGQGVYGYTF | TGTGCCAGCAACCCTCCGGGACAGGGGGTCTATGGCTACACCTTC
TRBJ1-2 | - | TRBV19 | - | CASSIGRASYGYTF | TGTGCCAGTAGTATTGGCAGGGCGTCCTATGGCTACACCTTC
TRBJ2-1 | - | TRBV21-1 | - | CASSKSGVRPCPEQFF | TGTGCCAGCAGCAAAAGCGGCGTCCGGCCTTGTCCTGAGCAGTTCTTC
TRBJ2-7 | - | TRBV25-1 | - | CASRTGGGHEQYF | TGTGCCAGCAGGACGGGCGGCGGCCACGAGCAGTACTTC
TRBJ1-5 | - | TRBV18 | - | CASSEGVDQPQHF | TGTGCCAGCTCAGAGGGGGTGGATCAGCCCCAGCATTTT
TRBJ1-4 | - | TRBV6-5 | - | CASIPRIATNEKLFF | TGTGCCAGCATCCCCAGGATTGCAACTAATGAAAAACTGTTTTTT
TRBJ2-1 | - | TRBV20-1 | - | CSASPTGSRLYNEQFF | TGCAGTGCTAGTCCTACAGGTTCGCGTCTATACAATGAGCAGTTCTTC
TRBJ1-6 | - | TRBV6-5 | TRBD1 | CATHFATGDNSPLHF | TGTGCCACTCACTTTGCGACAGGGGATAATTCACCCCTCCACTTT
TRBJ1-1 | - | TRBV6-2/TRBV6-3 | - | CASSLTGRTEAFF | TGTGCCAGCAGTTTAACAGGGAGGACTGAAGCTTTCTTT
TRBJ2-3 | - | TRBV11-1 | - | CASSTDPPGTDTQYF | TGTGCCAGCAGCACGGACCCCCCGGGCACAGATACGCAGTATTTT
TRBJ1-6 | - | TRBV29-1 | - | CSVCPHAYNSPLHF | TGCAGCGTTTGTCCACACGCCTATAATTCACCCCTCCACTTT
TRBJ1-6 | - | TRBV9 | - | CASSGTGRGNSPLHF | TGTGCCAGCAGCGGCACAGGGCGGGGTAATTCACCCCTCCACTTT
TRBJ1-5 | - | TRBV3-1/TRBV3-2 | TRBD1 | CASSHVDRGGNQPQHF | TGTGCCAGCAGCCACGTAGACAGGGGCGGCAATCAGCCCCAGCATTTT
TRBJ2-4 | - | TRBV5-5 | TRBD1 | CASSSWDREGDIQYF | TGTGCCAGCAGCTCCTGGGACAGGGAAGGCGACATTCAGTACTTC
TRBJ1-1 | once | TRBV6-5 | TRBD1 | CASSQGDRRTEAFF | TGTGCCAGCAGTCAGGGGGACAGAAGAACTGAAGCTTTCTTT
TRBJ2-1 | - | TRBV7-3 | - | CASSENLGGEQFF | TGTGCCAGCAGCGAGAACTTGGGTGGTGAGCAGTTCTTC
TRBJ1-6 | - | TRBV5-4 | TRBD1 | CASSSQQGAPSPLHF | TGTGCCAGCAGCAGTCAGCAGGGGGCGCCTTCACCCCTCCACTTT
TRBJ2-6 | - | TRBV7-3 | TRBD2 | CASSLPSSGGTSSGANVLTF | TGTGCCAGCAGCTTGCCCTCTAGCGGGGGGACGAGCTCTGGGGCCAACGTCCTGACTTTC
TRBJ1-2 | - | TRBV14 | - | CASSQERSFYGYTF | TGTGCCAGCAGCCAAGAGAGGAGCTTCTATGGCTACACCTTC
TRBJ1-5 | - | TRBV7-9 | TRBD1 | CASSSWTGPNQPQHF | TGTGCCAGCAGCTCCTGGACAGGCCCGAATCAGCCCCAGCATTTT
TRBJ1-6 | - | TRBV5-6 | TRBD1 | CASSLRQGNSPLHF | TGTGCCAGCAGCTTAAGACAGGGTAATTCACCCCTCCACTTT
TRBJ1-1 | - | TRBV3-1/TRBV3-2 | - | CASSQSLNTEAFF | TGTGCCAGCAGCCAATCATTGAACACTGAAGCTTTCTTT
TRBJ1-6 | - | TRBV14 | - | CASSHRSSYNSPLHF | TGTGCCAGCAGCCACAGGAGCTCCTATAATTCACCCCTCCACTTT
TRBJ2-2 | - | TRBV15 | TRBD2 | CATKEGGRGTGELFF | TGTGCCACCAAGGAGGGCGGGAGGGGAACCGGGGAGCTGTTTTTT
TRBJ1-3 | - | TRBV29-1 | - | CSVEGDRNTIYF | TGCAGCGTTGAAGGCGACCGTAACACCATATATTTT
TRBJ2-7 | - | TRBV12-3/TRBV12-4 | - | CAISGGLRGEQYF | TGTGCCATCTCCGGGGGCCTCCGGGGCGAGCAGTACTTC
TRBJ1-1 | - | TRBV6-5 | - | CASSYSGDRVNTEAFF | TGTGCCAGCAGTTACTCAGGGGATAGGGTGAACACTGAAGCTTTCTTT
TRBJ1-1 | - | TRBV27 | - | CARGKGNANTEAFF | TGTGCCAGAGGGAAGGGGAATGCGAACACTGAAGCTTTCTTT
TRBJ2-1 | - | TRBV6-2/TRBV6-3 | TRBD2 | CASSLAAGGPRNEQFF | TGTGCCAGCAGTTTAGCCGCGGGGGGGCCAAGGAATGAGCAGTTCTTC
TRBJ1-1 | - | TRBV7-9 | - | CASSPGGRAEAFF | TGTGCCAGCAGCCCCGGGGGCAGAGCTGAAGCTTTCTTT
TRBJ1-2 | - | TRBV4-3 | - | CASSQDSRVGVGYGYTF | TGCGCCAGCAGCCAAGATAGCAGGGTGGGGGTTGGCTATGGCTACACCTTC
TRBJ1-1 | - | TRBV3-1/TRBV3-2 | - | CASSQDRQGSAFF | TGTGCCAGCAGCCAAGATCGGCAGGGTTCGGCTTTCTTT
TRBJ1-2 | - | TRBV3-1/TRBV3-2 | TRBD1 | CASSSDRDGYTF | TGTGCCAGCAGCTCCGACAGGGATGGCTACACCTTC
TRBJ2-1 | - | TRBV6-5 | - | CASSPPGLTREQFF | TGTGCCAGCAGTCCCCCGGGACTCACAAGGGAGCAGTTCTTC
TRBJ1-1 | - | TRBV5-1 | TRBD1 | CASSTGDRNTEAFF | TGCGCCAGCAGCACCGGGGACAGGAACACTGAAGCTTTCTTT
TRBJ1-2 | - | TRBV9 | - | CASSTTLTNYGYTF | TGTGCCAGCAGCACAACCTTGACTAACTATGGCTACACCTTC
TRBJ2-1 | - | TRBV29-1 | TRBD1 | CSASGDRGPREQFF | TGCAGCGCATCGGGAGACAGGGGTCCCCGCGAGCAGTTCTTC
TRBJ1-2 | few | TRBV3-1/TRBV3-2 | - | CASSQWTHRAPGYTF | TGTGCCAGCAGCCAATGGACCCACAGGGCCCCCGGCTACACCTTC
TRBJ1-1 | - | TRBV4-3 | TRBD1 | CASSQDARAGGTEAFF | TGCGCCAGCAGCCAAGATGCGAGGGCAGGGGGGACTGAAGCTTTCTTT
TRBJ2-7 | - | TRBV4-3 | - | CASSQGNGGLYEQYF | TGCGCCAGCAGCCAAGGGAACGGGGGACTTTACGAGCAGTACTTC
TRBJ2-3 | - | TRBV13 | - | CASSFSGSTDTQYF | TGTGCCAGCAGCTTCAGCGGCAGCACAGATACGCAGTATTTT
TRBJ1-6 | - | TRBV24-1 | - | CATSVYSPLHF | TGTGCCACCAGTGTTTATTCACCCCTCCACTTT
TRBJ2-5 | - | TRBV7-7 | - | CASSLEGLSKETQYF | TGTGCCAGCAGCTTAGAGGGACTCTCTAAAGAGACCCAGTACTTC
TRBJ1-1 | - | TRBV6-6 | - | CASRAPTTTEAFF | TGTGCCAGCCGGGCCCCGACGACCACTGAAGCTTTCTTT
TRBJ1-2 | - | TRBV13 | - | CASSLGSGNGNGYTF | TGTGCCAGCAGCTTAGGGTCAGGGAACGGGAATGGCTACACCTTC
TRBJ2-7 | - | TRBV9 | TRBD2 | CASSSLAGSPEQYF | TGTGCCAGCAGCAGTCTAGCGGGCTCTCCCGAGCAGTACTTC
TRBJ1-5 | once | TRBV27 | TRBD1 | CASRAGQGGQPQHF | TGTGCCAGCAGGGCGGGACAGGGGGGTCAGCCCCAGCATTTT
TRBJ2-7 | - | TRBV3-1/TRBV3-2 | - | CASSQLRVGEQYF | TGTGCCAGCAGCCAACTGCGGGTTGGCGAGCAGTACTTC
TRBJ2-1 | once | TRBV27 | - | CASSPVGRSNEQFF | TGTGCCAGCAGCCCGGTCGGGAGATCTAATGAGCAGTTCTTC
TRBJ2-2 | - | TRBV29-1 | TRBD2 | CSVTPGTSGDMNTGELFF | TGCAGCGTAACTCCAGGGACTAGCGGAGACATGAACACCGGGGAGCTGTTTTTT
TRBJ1-1 | few | TRBV28 | - | CASSLSPSPGAFF | TGTGCCAGCAGTTTATCCCCCTCACCAGGAGCTTTCTTT
TRBJ1-5 | - | TRBV7-7 | - | CASSEGRDQPQHF | TGTGCCAGCAGCGAGGGGCGAGATCAGCCCCAGCATTTT
TRBJ2-5 | - | TRBV18 | - | CASSPEETQYF | TGTGCCAGCTCACCAGAGGAGACCCAGTACTTC
TRBJ1-5 | - | TRBV19 | TRBD1 | CASSIRRRDRGRQPQHF | TGTGCCAGTAGTATCCGACGCCGGGACAGGGGGCGGCAGCCCCAGCATTTT